The text below deals with one T cell receptor (beta chain). The antigen remains undetermined. The length of the CDR3 is 19 residues. From germline, CDR1 is SGHNT and CDR2 YYREEE (reference sequence). The J segment lost 4 bases and the V segment lost 0 bases, leaving 10 bases of the junction unmatched. TCRdb keeps only in-frame clones here, not all; method: immunoSEQ multiplex PCR. The sample contains tens of thousands of clones, roughly 91% of which appear only once. This record belongs to a study of graft-versus-host responses after intestinal transplantation. The source material was unstimulated CD4+ T cells sorted from spleen or lymph node cells, sampled before transplant. The gene calls are TRBV5-4 and TRBJ2-3; TRBD2 matches at 14 bases. The receptor's source is a human donor who was the organ donor for an intestinal transplant. In nucleotides, the CDR3 is TGTGCCAGCAGCTTGGGCTCTCCGGGACTAGCGGGAGAGGCAGATACGCAGTATTTT. It yields the protein CASSLGSPGLAGEADTQYF.